One sample yielded the 3 T cell receptor beta chains listed below, sequenced in a study of cytomegalovirus exposure and HLA in healthy donors. PCR primers comprised 60 Vbeta and 13 Jbeta primers. Libraries were prepared by immunoSEQ multiplex PCR; TCRdb keeps only in-frame clonotypes and omits some of them. The sample carries around 120,000 clones, 65% to 80% recorded once. The source material was PBMCs. The receptors were sampled from a female donor in good health and CMV-seropositive.

The chain employs TRBV5-5 and TRBJ1-5; D is perhaps TRBD1 (5 bases). Trimming pared 0 bases from V and 3 bases from J, leaving 10 bases between. The germline gives CDR1 SGHKS, CDR2 YYEKEE (reference sequence). The CDR3 has 15 amino acids. The CDR3 sequence: CASSLGGQYNQPQHF. In DNA, the CDR3 is TGTGCCAGCAGCTTGGGCGGACAATACAATCAGCCCCAGCATTTT.

The V call is TRBV28, the J call TRBJ1-5; no reliable D call. This CDR3 comprises 14 residues. Germline CDR1 reads MDHEN; CDR2 reads SYDVKM. V was shortened by 3 bases and J by 7 bases, with 13 bases between the two germline ends. The CDR3 loop reads CASSLTISLQPQHF. The CDR3 nucleotides read TGTGCCAGCAGTTTGACAATCTCCCTGCAGCCCCAGCATTTT. The full variable domain, in which reference TRBV28 and TRBJ1-5 provide the parts outside the CDR3, is DVKVTQSSRYLVKRTGEKVFLECVQDMDHENMFWYRQDPGLGLRLIYFSYDVKMKEKGDIPEGYSVSREKKERFSLILESASTNQTSMYLCASSLTISLQPQHFGDGTRLSIL.

This clone was seen just once. V gene TRBV18 combines with J gene TRBJ1-1; perhaps TRBD1 as D (6 bases). The CDR3 is 15 residues long. V shed 0 bases and J shed 2 bases, with 10 bases lying between them. Per germline, CDR1 KGHSH and CDR2 LQKENI. CDR3 nucleotides: TGTGCCAGCTCACCACCTTGGACAGTTAACACTGAAGCTTTCTTT. It translates to CASSPPWTVNTEAFF.